The rows below give T cell receptor beta chains drawn from one sample of a study of CD8 T cell repertoires and HIV-1 epitope variants. This table comes from immunoSEQ multiplex PCR, and its TCRdb copy is limited to in-frame clones, with some not included. The profile covers a few thousand clones, with about 72% appearing a single time and around 42% taken by the ten largest. For these TCRs, the target antigens are not known. The material sequenced was cultured CD8+ T cells derived from PBMCs. The receptor source for this set is a male donor with HIV. Both conserved end residues are part of each CDR3. Each record gives: D gene, V gene, clone size, J gene, CDR3 protein, CDR3 DNA. D genes are given only for firm matches. Expanded clones are given a class, and other clones once, few, many or no size at all.

TRBD1	TRBV19	.	TRBJ1-1	CASSTQGQGNTEAFF	TGTGCCAGTAGTACCCAGGGACAGGGGAACACTGAAGCTTTCTTT
TRBD1	TRBV5-6	.	TRBJ2-7	CASSLLLRQGDYEQYF	TGTGCCAGCAGCTTGCTCCTTCGACAGGGGGACTACGAGCAGTACTTC
TRBD2	TRBV29-1	few	TRBJ2-7	CSVEERAGGPYEQYF	TGCAGCGTTGAAGAGCGAGCGGGAGGGCCCTACGAGCAGTACTTC
.	TRBV5-1	.	TRBJ2-5	CASSLAGETQYF	TGCGCCAGCAGCTTGGCGGGGGAGACCCAGTACTTC
.	TRBV2	.	TRBJ2-7	CASSDELEIYEQYF	TGTGCCAGCAGTGACGAGCTCGAGATCTACGAGCAGTACTTC
TRBD2	TRBV6-6	.	TRBJ2-7	CASSPGLAGGWYEQYF	TGTGCCAGCAGCCCCGGACTAGCGGGGGGTTGGTACGAGCAGTACTTC
TRBD1	TRBV7-9	.	TRBJ2-1	CASSLSQGISYNEQFF	TGTGCCAGCAGTTTATCACAGGGGATATCCTACAATGAGCAGTTCTTC
TRBD1	TRBV6-5	.	TRBJ2-5	CASRGTGMQETQYF	TGTGCCAGCAGGGGGACAGGCATGCAAGAGACCCAGTACTTC
.	TRBV5-8	.	TRBJ2-7	CASSLSHEQYF	TGTGCCAGCAGCTTGTCCCACGAGCAGTACTTC
.	TRBV5-4	.	TRBJ2-3	CASSHGTGADTQYF	TGTGCCAGCAGCCACGGGACCGGAGCAGATACGCAGTATTTT
.	TRBV7-9	once	TRBJ1-6	CASSQSQGNSPLHF	TGTGCCAGCAGCCAAAGCCAGGGAAATTCACCCCTCCACTTT
TRBD1	TRBV5-4	once	TRBJ2-7	CASSLGGQGNEQYF	TGTGCCAGCAGCTTGGGGGGACAGGGTAACGAGCAGTACTTC
TRBD1	TRBV12-5	.	TRBJ2-1	CASATEGTGALYNEQFF	TGTGCTAGTGCCACGGAGGGGACAGGGGCATTATACAATGAGCAGTTCTTC
.	TRBV9	.	TRBJ1-6	CASSVGGFDSPLHF	TGTGCCAGCAGCGTGGGGGGTTTCGATTCACCCCTCCACTTT
.	TRBV4-3	.	TRBJ1-1	CASSQGVISNTEAFF	TGCGCCAGCAGCCAAGGGGTTATCTCGAACACTGAAGCTTTCTTT
.	TRBV30	.	TRBJ2-3	CAWSVLGSDTQYF	TGTGCCTGGAGTGTACTGGGGTCAGATACGCAGTATTTT